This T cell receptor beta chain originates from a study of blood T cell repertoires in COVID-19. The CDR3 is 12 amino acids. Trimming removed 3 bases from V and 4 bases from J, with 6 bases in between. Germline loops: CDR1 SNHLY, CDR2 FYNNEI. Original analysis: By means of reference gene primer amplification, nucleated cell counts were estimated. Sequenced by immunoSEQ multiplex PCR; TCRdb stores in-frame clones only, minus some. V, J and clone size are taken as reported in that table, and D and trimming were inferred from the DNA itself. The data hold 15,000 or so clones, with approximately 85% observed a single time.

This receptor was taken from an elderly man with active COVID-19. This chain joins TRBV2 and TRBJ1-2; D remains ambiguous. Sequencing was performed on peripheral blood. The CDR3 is CASSDGGYGYTF. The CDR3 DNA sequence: TGTGCCAGCAGTGATGGAGGCTATGGCTACACCTTC.